The rows below give T cell receptor beta chains drawn from one sample of a study of beta chain features in type 1 diabetes. Some clones are missing from TCRdb's copy, which holds only in-frame ones; the method was immunoSEQ multiplex PCR. The table lists roughly 130,000 clones, over 15% of them singletons. The sample comprised central memory CD4+ T cells from blood. The receptor set was obtained from a man aged 25-40 years with type 1 diabetes. Each CDR3 is given with its conserved first and last residue. The D gene is left open where the match is weak. Only part of the rows carry a size: once, few, many, or a class if the clone is expanded.

d_gene	abundance	v_gene	j_gene	CDR3aa	CDR3nt
NA	NA	TRBV2	TRBJ2-7	CASMPNGYEQYF	TGTGCCAGCATGCCCAATGGCTACGAGCAGTACTTC
TRBD1	few	TRBV18	TRBJ1-4	CASSPQGAAEKLFF	TGTGCCAGCTCACCGCAGGGGGCCGCGGAAAAACTGTTTTTT
NA	NA	TRBV14	TRBJ2-7	CASSFTGSGEQYF	TGTGCCAGCAGCTTTACAGGTTCAGGCGAGCAGTACTTC
TRBD1	NA	TRBV9	TRBJ2-7	CASSSRTGYEQYF	TGTGCCAGCAGCAGCCGGACAGGCTACGAGCAGTACTTC
TRBD1	few	TRBV9	TRBJ2-3	CASSVVSGQRHF	TGTGCCAGCAGCGTAGTATCGGGACAGAGGCATTTT
TRBD1	NA	TRBV6-1	TRBJ1-2	CASSERDSTYGYTF	TGTGCCAGCAGTGAGAGGGACAGCACGTATGGCTACACCTTC
TRBD1	many	TRBV4-3	TRBJ2-3	CASSPIQGVTDTQYF	TGCGCCAGCAGCCCTATACAGGGGGTGACAGATACGCAGTATTTT
TRBD2	NA	TRBV28	TRBJ2-7	CASSYSGSSSYEQYF	TGTGCCAGCAGCTATAGCGGGTCTAGCTCCTACGAGCAGTACTTC
NA	NA	TRBV6-5	TRBJ1-2	CASSAPTDRPNGYTF	TGTGCCAGCAGCGCACCGACTGACAGGCCTAATGGCTACACCTTC
NA	few	TRBV7-3	TRBJ1-5	CASSPDGGQPQHF	TGTGCCAGCAGCCCGGATGGTGGCCAGCCCCAGCATTTT
NA	NA	TRBV30	TRBJ1-5	CAWGRDSNQPQHF	TGTGCCTGGGGACGGGATAGCAATCAGCCCCAGCATTTT
TRBD2	many	TRBV29-1	TRBJ2-3	CSVDSGTSGTDTQYF	TGCAGCGTTGATTCCGGGACTAGCGGCACAGATACGCAGTATTTT
TRBD1	few	TRBV7-2	TRBJ2-7	CASSQDGTGSYEQYF	TGTGCCAGCAGCCAAGACGGGACAGGGTCCTACGAGCAGTACTTC
NA	few	TRBV29-1	TRBJ2-3	CSVGLGGPGLDTQYF	TGCAGCGTTGGCTTGGGCGGGCCGGGTCTGGATACGCAGTATTTT
NA	few	TRBV7-2	TRBJ2-7	CASSLAPSAGYEQYF	TGTGCCAGCAGCTTAGCGCCGAGTGCGGGCTACGAGCAGTACTTC
NA	few	TRBV28	TRBJ2-7	CASSLYGGSYEQYF	TGTGCCAGCAGTTTATATGGCGGATCCTACGAGCAGTACTTC
NA	few	TRBV30	TRBJ1-6	CAWSVGGNSPLHF	TGTGCCTGGAGTGTTGGCGGTAATTCACCCCTCCACTTT
NA	NA	TRBV18	TRBJ1-4	CASSPGSENEKLFF	TGTGCCAGCTCACCGGGCAGTGAGAATGAAAAACTGTTTTTT
NA	NA	TRBV30	TRBJ2-1	CASQGLTENNEQFF	TGTGCCTCCCAGGGGCTAACAGAGAACAATGAGCAGTTCTTC
NA	few	TRBV27	TRBJ2-5	CASRRQETQYF	TGTGCCAGCAGGAGGCAAGAGACCCAGTACTTC
TRBD1	NA	TRBV5-1	TRBJ2-3	CASSLGDRAIGDTQYF	TGCGCCAGCAGCTTGGGTGACAGGGCAATAGGAGATACGCAGTATTTT
NA	few	TRBV7-9	TRBJ1-5	CASSLEDNQPQHF	TGTGCCAGCAGCTTAGAAGACAATCAGCCCCAGCATTTT
NA	few	TRBV7-2	TRBJ1-1	CASSRQENTEAFF	TGTGCCAGCAGCCGACAGGAGAACACTGAAGCTTTCTTT
TRBD1	NA	TRBV9	TRBJ2-5	CASSVYRGHQETQYF	TGTGCCAGCAGCGTTTACAGGGGTCACCAAGAGACCCAGTACTTC
TRBD1	few	TRBV29-1	TRBJ2-7	CSGVALGTVSYEQYF	TGCAGCGGTGTGGCCCTCGGGACAGTCTCCTACGAGCAGTACTTC
NA	NA	TRBV15	TRBJ2-3	CATSTRVDTQYF	TGTGCCACCAGCACGAGGGTAGATACGCAGTATTTT
NA	NA	TRBV2	TRBJ1-5	CASSVSPEGNQPQHF	TGTGCCAGCAGTGTTTCCCCGGAGGGCAATCAGCCCCAGCATTTT
NA	few	TRBV25-1	TRBJ2-7	CASSEWAGSYEQYF	TGTGCCAGCAGTGAATGGGCAGGGTCCTACGAGCAGTACTTC
TRBD2	NA	TRBV5-4	TRBJ2-5	CASSLGPGTSGPETQYF	TGTGCCAGCAGCCTCGGGCCTGGGACTAGCGGACCGGAGACCCAGTACTTC
NA	few	TRBV28	TRBJ2-7	CASSLLGKYEQYF	TGTGCCAGCAGTTTATTGGGCAAATACGAGCAGTACTTC
NA	few	TRBV6-6	TRBJ2-7	CASSYEGPSYEQYF	TGTGCCAGCAGTTATGAGGGGCCATCCTACGAGCAGTACTTC
NA	NA	TRBV7-2	TRBJ2-1	CASSLSYGLNEQFF	TGTGCCAGCAGCTTATCTTACGGGCTCAATGAGCAGTTCTTC
TRBD1	few	TRBV7-2	TRBJ1-4	CASSSTGQGKLFF	TGTGCCAGCAGCTCTACTGGACAGGGAAAACTGTTTTTT
NA	few	TRBV2	TRBJ2-1	CASKGDIGGNEQFF	TGTGCCAGCAAGGGGGACATCGGAGGCAATGAGCAGTTCTTC
NA	NA	TRBV7-3	TRBJ1-1	CASSLIGGEAFF	TGTGCCAGCAGCTTAATTGGAGGGGAAGCTTTCTTT
TRBD1	NA	TRBV7-2	TRBJ1-6	CASRLTGGGDSPLHF	TGTGCCAGCAGACTTACAGGGGGCGGAGATTCACCCCTCCACTTT
NA	few	TRBV5-6	TRBJ2-1	CASSYGQSYNEQFF	TGTGCCAGCAGTTACGGACAGAGTTACAATGAGCAGTTCTTC
NA	NA	TRBV19	TRBJ1-2	CATTPPGHYGYTF	TGTGCCACCACCCCGCCGGGACACTATGGCTACACCTTC
TRBD1	few	TRBV9	TRBJ2-7	CASSSRTGASYEQYF	TGTGCCAGCAGCTCTAGGACAGGAGCCTCCTACGAGCAGTACTTC
NA	few	TRBV15	TRBJ2-7	CATSRDGPRSEQYF	TGTGCCACCAGCAGAGATGGTCCGCGGAGCGAGCAGTACTTC
NA	NA	TRBV7-8	TRBJ1-3	CASSLGRDYSGNTIYF	TGTGCCAGCAGCTTAGGGAGGGACTACTCTGGAAACACCATATATTTT
TRBD1	few	TRBV30	TRBJ1-2	CAWQPKGQGADGYTF	TGTGCCTGGCAACCTAAGGGACAGGGGGCGGATGGCTACACCTTC
TRBD2	few	TRBV29-1	TRBJ2-1	CSVKRGGYNEQFF	TGCAGCGTTAAACGGGGGGGCTACAATGAGCAGTTCTTC
NA	NA	TRBV5-1	TRBJ2-2	CASSLTGLTLANTGELFF	TGCGCCAGCAGCTTAACGGGACTGACGCTCGCGAACACCGGGGAGCTGTTTTTT
NA	NA	TRBV6-5	TRBJ2-6	CASSTGAGANVLTF	TGTGCCAGCAGTACGGGGGCTGGGGCCAACGTCCTGACTTTC
NA	few	TRBV29-1	TRBJ1-2	CSAAAPNYGYTF	TGCAGCGCTGCCGCCCCAAACTATGGCTACACCTTC
NA	NA	TRBV4-1	TRBJ1-1	CASSLMTGENTEAFF	TGCGCCAGCAGCCTAATGACAGGCGAGAACACTGAAGCTTTCTTT
NA	NA	TRBV29-1	TRBJ2-1	CSVLKGLAFGNEQFF	TGCAGCGTGCTAAAGGGACTGGCGTTTGGCAATGAGCAGTTCTTC
NA	many	TRBV7-2	TRBJ1-6	CASSFNNSPLHF	TGTGCCAGCAGCTTCAATAATTCACCCCTCCACTTT
NA	NA	TRBV5-6	TRBJ1-6	CASSLASGISRTPLHF	TGTGCCAGCAGCTTGGCCTCAGGGATAAGTCGAACACCCCTCCACTTT
TRBD1	NA	TRBV4-2	TRBJ2-1	CASSQKTGTEKRYSYNEQFF	TGTGCCAGCAGCCAAAAGACCGGGACAGAAAAACGATACTCCTACAATGAGCAGTTCTTC
TRBD2	few	TRBV29-1	TRBJ2-7	CSVGTSGPYEQYF	TGCAGCGTCGGGACTAGCGGACCCTACGAGCAGTACTTC
NA	NA	TRBV6-1	TRBJ1-2	CASSETGSPNYGYTF	TGTGCCAGCAGTGAAACAGGGTCTCCTAACTATGGCTACACCTTC
TRBD1	NA	TRBV9	TRBJ2-3	CASSVDGTGFPDTQYF	TGTGCCAGCAGCGTAGATGGGACAGGGTTTCCAGATACGCAGTATTTT
NA	few	TRBV5-1	TRBJ2-1	CASSLGGGAYNEQFF	TGCGCCAGCAGCTTGGGTGGCGGTGCCTACAATGAGCAGTTCTTC
NA	many	TRBV5-5	TRBJ2-2	CASSLGSRTGPGELFF	TGTGCCAGCAGCTTGGGTAGCAGGACCGGCCCCGGGGAGCTGTTTTTT
TRBD1	NA	TRBV7-2	TRBJ2-5	CASSLGTVQETQYF	TGTGCCAGCAGCCTCGGGACAGTTCAAGAGACCCAGTACTTC
NA	NA	TRBV5-6	TRBJ1-1	CASSLVGESYMNTEAFF	TGTGCCAGCAGCTTGGTGGGGGAGTCGTACATGAACACTGAAGCTTTCTTT
NA	few	TRBV2	TRBJ1-2	CASQDSNANYGYTF	TGTGCCAGCCAGGACAGCAACGCTAACTATGGCTACACCTTC